What follows is one TCR beta chain and its context. Antigen: not known. Every bit of the isolated RNA underwent reverse transcription, so sequencing read expressed TCRB transcripts. The table came from immunoSEQ multiplex PCR; TCRdb's copy has only in-frame clones and leaves some out. Of 600,000 or so clones listed, about 14% are singletons. These data belong to a study of beta chain features in type 1 diabetes. Looked up from germline, CDR1 is SEHNR and CDR2 is FQNEAQ (reference sequence). V lost 1 base and J 0 bases, leaving 9 bases between the germline ends. CDR3 length: 15 amino acids. General study points: In all four CD4+ subsets, TCRB CDR3 length was significantly, moderately reduced in type 1 diabetes.

Sample: naive CD4+ T cells from blood. The clonotype comes from a man aged 18 to 29 with type 1 diabetes. The chain employs TRBV7-9 and TRBJ2-5; D unresolved. For the CDR3, the DNA is TGTGCCAGCAGCTTAGAACTCCGGTACCAAGAGACCCAGTACTTC. Translating it yields CASSLELRYQETQYF.